The present T cell receptor beta chain was sequenced within a study of regulatory T cells in long-lasting Graves disease. For TCR beta, libraries came from iRepertoire HTBI primers and Arm-PCR of CDR3 regions. TCRdb independently ran MiXCR on the multiplex PCR reads; one entry per CDR3 protein. This sample yields hundreds of thousands of distinct CDR3 sequences, of which about 13% are seen a single time; roughly a tenth belongs to the top ten. Specified time point: newly diagnosed GD, antithyroid drugs for less than 3 months. After RNA was extracted from PBMCs, the TCR library was made from it. Study-wide results and caveats: Thyroid tissue was not studied; only peripheral blood was.

The CDR3 totals 13 residues. Germline values: CDR1 DFQATT, CDR2 SNEGSKA (reference sequence). V lost 2 bases and J lost 13, with 18 bases in between. This clonotype was counted a few times. Its antigen remains unidentified. This same sample was also part of a study on T cells in Graves' hyperthyroidism and ophthalmopathy. That work states: By a 13 V-J model, ophthalmopathy was set apart from stable hyperthyroidism.

The gene calls are TRBV20-1 and TRBJ2-1, with D perhaps TRBD2 (5 bases). Material: peripheral blood mononuclear cells (PBMCs), obtained at new diagnosis, from a patient treated with antithyroid drugs. The source is a man aged 25 to 45 with Graves disease. Written as DNA, the CDR3 is TGCAGTGCTAGATCCCCGATATCAGACTATCAGTTCTTC. The encoded protein is CSARSPISDYQFF.